This T cell receptor (beta chain) was identified in a study of CD8+ T cells in alopecia areata. With 2 bases clipped from V and 8 bases from J, the junction kept 10 bases outside the gene matches. The CDR3 covers 16 residues. CDR1 MNHNY and CDR2 SVGAGI come from the germline V gene (reference sequence). Specimens obtained from alopecia areata patients comprised lesional scalp punch biopsies and peripheral blood. In each case, RNA was isolated and then reverse transcribed into cDNA as the sequencing template. Clones were read by immunoSEQ multiplex PCR, and TCRdb kept only the in-frame ones, dropping some. The table includes more than 100,000 clones, approximately 53% detected once.

This specimen was CD4+ T cells sorted from blood, taken at week 0. The genes are TRBV6-6 and TRBJ2-1; 9 bases match TRBD1. This TCR came from a human donor with alopecia areata. CDR3 DNA: TGTGCCAGCAGTTACATCACGGGACAGGGCGGCCATGAGCAGTTCTTC. Protein sequence: CASSYITGQGGHEQFF.